This record looks at one TCR beta chain sequence and its context. Per germline, CDR1 GTSNPN and CDR2 SVGIG (reference sequence). The CDR3 runs 13 residues. Trimming removed 3 bases at V and 5 bases at J, with 11 bases between. These data belong to a study of T cells in localized non-small cell lung cancer. Here immunoSEQ multiplex PCR was the method, and the copy in TCRdb shows in-frame clones only, minus some. The data contain almost 65,000 clones, about 90% of them seen just once; the ten biggest clones take up about 2%. This chain joins TRBV30 and TRBJ1-5; D ambiguous. The sequence was obtained from a woman aged 35 to 69 with stage I lung adenocarcinoma. The material sequenced was peripheral blood, taken before any cancer treatment. Written as DNA, the CDR3 is TGTGCCTGGAGCACCGCGAACTATCAGCCCCAGCATTTT. Amino acids: CAWSTANYQPQHF.